The entry below gives a single T cell receptor (beta chain) sequence along with its context. Its target is not known. Trimming took 1 base from V and 6 from J; bases not matched to a gene: 15. Germline CDR1 is SGDLS and CDR2 is YYNGEE. CDR3 length: 19 amino acids. The record originates from a study of shared clonotypes between healthy human individuals. Study summary: Donors had three CD4 naive, three CD4 memory, two CD8 naive and one CD8 memory plate apiece. Whole-study results and caveats: Sharing across four donors was highest in naive CD4 (roughly 5%) and lowest in memory CD8 (around 0.4%).

The repertoire was sequenced with immunoSEQ multiplex PCR; TCRdb's copy has only in-frame clones and lacks some. This sample has under 2,500,000 clones, with more than 90% found just once. This clonotype originated in a man aged 18 to 30 in good health. This chain joins TRBV9 and TRBJ2-1, with 11 nucleotides matching TRBD2. The specimen sequenced was naive CD4+ T cells sorted from blood. Described subset: CD45RA+ positively selected. CDR3 sequence reads: CASSVTPPYSGGALNEQFF. In DNA form, the CDR3 reads TGTGCCAGCAGCGTAACCCCCCCTTATAGCGGGGGGGCTCTCAATGAGCAGTTCTTC.